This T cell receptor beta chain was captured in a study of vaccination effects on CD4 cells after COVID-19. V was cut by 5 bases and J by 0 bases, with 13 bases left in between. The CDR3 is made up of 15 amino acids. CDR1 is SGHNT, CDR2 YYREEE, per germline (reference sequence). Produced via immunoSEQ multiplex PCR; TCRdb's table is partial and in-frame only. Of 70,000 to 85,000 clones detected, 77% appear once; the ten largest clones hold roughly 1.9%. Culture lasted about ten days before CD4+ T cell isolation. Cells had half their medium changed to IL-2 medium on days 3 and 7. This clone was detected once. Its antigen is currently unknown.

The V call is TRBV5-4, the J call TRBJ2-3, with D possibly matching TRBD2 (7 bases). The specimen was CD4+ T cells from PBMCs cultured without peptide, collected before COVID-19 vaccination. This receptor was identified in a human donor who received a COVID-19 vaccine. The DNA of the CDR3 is TGTGCCAGCAGATGGGGGGGCAGTAGCACAGATACGCAGTATTTT. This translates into CASRWGGSSTDTQYF.